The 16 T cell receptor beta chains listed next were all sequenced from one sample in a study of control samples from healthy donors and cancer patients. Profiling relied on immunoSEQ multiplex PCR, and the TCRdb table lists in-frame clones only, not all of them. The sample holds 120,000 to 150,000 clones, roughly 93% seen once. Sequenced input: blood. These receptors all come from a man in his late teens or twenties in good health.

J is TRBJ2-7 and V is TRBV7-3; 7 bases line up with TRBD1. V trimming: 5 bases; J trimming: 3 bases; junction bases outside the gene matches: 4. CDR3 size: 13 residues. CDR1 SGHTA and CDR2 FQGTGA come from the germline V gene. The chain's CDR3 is CASSGAGGYEQYF. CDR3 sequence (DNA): TGTGCCAGCAGCGGGGCAGGGGGCTACGAGCAGTACTTC.

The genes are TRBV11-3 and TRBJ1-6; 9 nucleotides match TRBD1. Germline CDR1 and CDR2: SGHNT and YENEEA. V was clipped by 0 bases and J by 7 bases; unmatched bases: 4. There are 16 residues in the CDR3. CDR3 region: CASSLDAGQGNSPLHF. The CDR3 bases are TGTGCCAGCAGCTTAGACGCCGGACAGGGGAATTCACCCCTCCACTTT. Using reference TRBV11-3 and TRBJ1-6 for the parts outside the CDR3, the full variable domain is EAGVVQSPRYKIIEKKQPVAFWCNPISGHNTLYWYLQNLGQGPELLIRYENEEAVDDSQLPKDRFSAERLKGVDSTLKIQPAELGDSAVYLCASSLDAGQGNSPLHFGNGTRLTVT.

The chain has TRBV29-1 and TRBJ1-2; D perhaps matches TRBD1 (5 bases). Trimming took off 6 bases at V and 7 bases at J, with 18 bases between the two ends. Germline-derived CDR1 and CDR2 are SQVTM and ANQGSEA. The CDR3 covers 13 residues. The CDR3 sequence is CSVPREGILGYTF. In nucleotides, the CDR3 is TGCAGCGTCCCTCGGGAGGGGATTCTTGGCTACACCTTC. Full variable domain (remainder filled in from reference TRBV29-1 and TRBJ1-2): SAVISQKPSRDICQRGTSLTIQCQVDSQVTMMFWYRQQPGQSLTLIATANQGSEATYESGFVIDKFPISRPNLTFSTLTVSNMSPEDSSIYLCSVPREGILGYTFGSGTRLTVV.

CDR3 coding DNA: TGTGCCAGCAGCCAAGGGCCAGGGTGGGGTGTCCAGCCCCAGCATTTT. Translated: CASSQGPGWGVQPQHF. V and J are TRBV3-1 (or the pseudogene TRBV3-2) and TRBJ1-5; perhaps TRBD1 as D (5 bases). Trimming shortened V by 1 base and J by 7 bases, and 17 bases separated the two germline ends. The V gene's germline CDR1 is LGHDT and CDR2 YNNKEL (reference sequence). The CDR3 totals 16 residues.

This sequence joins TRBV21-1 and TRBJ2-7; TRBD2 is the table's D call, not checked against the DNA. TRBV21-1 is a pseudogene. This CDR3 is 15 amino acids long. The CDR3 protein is CASSKDASVSYEQYF. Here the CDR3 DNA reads TGTGCCAGCAGCAAAGATGCTAGCGTATCCTACGAGCAGTACTTC.

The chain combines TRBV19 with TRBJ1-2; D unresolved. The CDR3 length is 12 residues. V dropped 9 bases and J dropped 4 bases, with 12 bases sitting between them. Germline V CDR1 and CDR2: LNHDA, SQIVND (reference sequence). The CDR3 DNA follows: TGTGCCAGCAACAAGTTCGGCTATGGCTACACCTTC. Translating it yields CASNKFGYGYTF.

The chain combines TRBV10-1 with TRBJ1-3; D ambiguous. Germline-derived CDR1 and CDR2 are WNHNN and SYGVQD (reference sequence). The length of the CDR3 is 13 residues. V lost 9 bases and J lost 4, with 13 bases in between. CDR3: CASQITGGNTIYF. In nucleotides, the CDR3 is TGCGCCAGTCAGATTACCGGCGGAAACACCATATATTTT.

CDR3 sequence reads: CASSLGTTSWNTEAFF. For the CDR3, the DNA is TGTGCCAGCAGTCTCGGGACAACTTCTTGGAACACTGAAGCTTTCTTT. The chain couples TRBV5-6 to TRBJ1-1; a possible D gene is TRBD1 (6 bases). CDR1 SGHDT and CDR2 YYEEEE come from the germline V gene. The CDR3 length is 16 residues. V shed 5 bases and J shed 1 base, with 18 bases lying between them. The whole variable domain, filled in from reference TRBV5-6 and TRBJ1-1, reads DAGVTQSPTHLIKTRGQQVTLRCSPKSGHDTVSWYQQALGQGPQFIFQYYEEEERQRGNFPDRFSGHQFPNYSSELNVNALLLGDSALYLCASSLGTTSWNTEAFFGQGTRLTVV.

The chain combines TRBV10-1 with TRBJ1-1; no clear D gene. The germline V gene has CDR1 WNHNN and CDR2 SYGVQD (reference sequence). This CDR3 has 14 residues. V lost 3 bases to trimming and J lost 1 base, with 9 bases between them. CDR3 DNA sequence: TGCGCCAGCAGTGAACGGGAACCGAACACTGAAGCTTTCTTT. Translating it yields CASSEREPNTEAFF.

CDR3 nucleotide sequence: TGCGCCAGCAGCCCCGCGGACAGGGATTCGGGTGGCTACACCTTC. Its protein is CASSPADRDSGGYTF. This chain uses TRBV5-1 with TRBJ1-2; TRBD1 aligns across 8 bases. Germline V gene data show CDR1 as SGHRS and CDR2 as YFSETQ. CDR3 length equals 15 residues. J lost 7 bases, V lost 4 bases, and 12 bases had no gene match.

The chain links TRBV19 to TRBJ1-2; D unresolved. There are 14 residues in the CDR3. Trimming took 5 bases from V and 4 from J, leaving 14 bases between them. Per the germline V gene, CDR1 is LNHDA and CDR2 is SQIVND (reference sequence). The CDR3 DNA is TGTGCCAGTAGTTGGACCGCGGCGGGCTATGGCTACACCTTC. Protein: CASSWTAAGYGYTF.

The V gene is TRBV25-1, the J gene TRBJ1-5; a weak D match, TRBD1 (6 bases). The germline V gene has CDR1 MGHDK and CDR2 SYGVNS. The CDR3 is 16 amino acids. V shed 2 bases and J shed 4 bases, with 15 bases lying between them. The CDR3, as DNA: TGTGCCAGCAGTGAACTCCAAACAGGGAAGAATCAGCCCCAGCATTTT. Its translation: CASSELQTGKNQPQHF.

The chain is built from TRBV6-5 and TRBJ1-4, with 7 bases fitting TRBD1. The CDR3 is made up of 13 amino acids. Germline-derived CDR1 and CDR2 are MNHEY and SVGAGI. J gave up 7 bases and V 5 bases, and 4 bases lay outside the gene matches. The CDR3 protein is CASSRGGGEKLFF. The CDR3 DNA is TGTGCCAGCAGTCGAGGGGGCGGTGAAAAACTGTTTTTT.

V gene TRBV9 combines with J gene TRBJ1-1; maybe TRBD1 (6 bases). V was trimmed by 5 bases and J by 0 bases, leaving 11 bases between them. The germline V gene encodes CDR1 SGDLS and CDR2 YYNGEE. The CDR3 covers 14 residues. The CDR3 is CASSSTGMNTEAFF. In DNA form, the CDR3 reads TGTGCCAGCAGTTCTACAGGGATGAACACTGAAGCTTTCTTT.

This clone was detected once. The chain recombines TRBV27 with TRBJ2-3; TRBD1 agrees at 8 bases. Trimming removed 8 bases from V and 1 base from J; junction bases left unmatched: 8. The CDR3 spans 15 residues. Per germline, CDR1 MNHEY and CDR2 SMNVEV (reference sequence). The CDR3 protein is CASQETGAGTDTQYF. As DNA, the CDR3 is TGTGCCAGCCAAGAGACAGGGGCGGGCACAGATACGCAGTATTTT.

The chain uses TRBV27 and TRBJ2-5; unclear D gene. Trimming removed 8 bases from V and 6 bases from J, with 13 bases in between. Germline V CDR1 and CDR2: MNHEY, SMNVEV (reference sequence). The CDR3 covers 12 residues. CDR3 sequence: CASVEGRKTQYF. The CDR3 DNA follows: TGTGCCAGCGTGGAAGGAAGGAAGACCCAGTACTTC.